This TCR beta chain comes out of a study of CD8 T cells in Susac syndrome. RNA was extracted with the RNeasy kit, and a quantity of about 0.45 to 1 ug was reverse transcribed using random hexamers. Multiplex immunoSEQ PCR targeted 54 Vbeta and 13 Jbeta TCR beta segments. TCRdb itself ran the immunoSEQ multiplex PCR reads through MiXCR, one entry per CDR3 protein. Of 150,000 to 200,000 distinct CDR3 sequences listed, more than 90% were seen once; the top ten hold 0.14%. The CDR3 is 13 residues long. V was pared by 6 bases and J by 0 bases, with 12 bases between. Germline V CDR1 and CDR2: DFQATT, SNEGSKA (reference sequence). Sequencing of TCR beta was undertaken in CD8+ and CD4+ T cells derived from blood. Through negative isolation, CD4+ and CD8+ T cells were obtained, while TEMRA cells were enriched using FACS.

The sample consisted of CD4+ T cells from PBMCs. The sequence was collected from a human donor in good health. The chain employs TRBV20-1 and TRBJ2-7; TRBD2 is a possible D gene (6 bases). CDR3 sequence reads: CSAPGVSSYEQYF. DNA for the CDR3: TGCAGTGCCCCGGGGGTAAGCTCCTACGAGCAGTACTTC.